This TCR beta chain was documented in a study of blood T cell repertoires in COVID-19. Study-level background: Samples taken during acute and convalescent COVID-19 were collected in the United States, Italy and Spain.

In the original processing: Researchers report that nucleated cell counts were estimated from reference gene primer amplification. TCRdb keeps only in-frame clones here, not all; method: immunoSEQ multiplex PCR. V, J and clone size derive from that table, while D and trimming were established from the DNA sequence. The sample lists 390,000 or so clones, around 92% occurring once. With 0 bases removed from V and 7 bases from J, the gap between germline ends came to 10 bases. Germline V lookup: CDR1 SGHTA, CDR2 FQGNSA. There are 14 residues in the CDR3. Specimen: peripheral blood. This clonotype originated in a woman in her thirties with COVID-19, enrolled during active disease. The genes are TRBV7-2 and TRBJ2-1, with D perhaps TRBD1 (5 bases). The CDR3: CASSLALGANEQFF. The CDR3 DNA reads TGTGCCAGCAGCTTAGCGCTAGGGGCAAATGAGCAGTTCTTC.